This is a list of T cell receptor beta chains from one sample in a study of cytomegalovirus exposure and HLA in healthy donors. This table comes from immunoSEQ multiplex PCR, and its TCRdb copy is limited to in-frame clones, with some not included. This sample yields around 220,000 clones, of which 65% to 80% are seen a single time; around 15% belongs to the top ten. Sequenced material: PBMCs. Receptors were obtained from a man aged 35 to 55 in good health and CMV-seronegative. The CDR3 runs from the conserved cysteine through the conserved F or W. Each record gives: J gene, clone size, V gene, D gene, CDR3 protein, CDR3 DNA. D genes are given only for firm matches. A clone size is listed for some rows: how often the clone was seen (once, few, many), or a class if it is expanded.

TRBJ2-6 | few | TRBV6-1 | - | CASSEQNSGANVLTF | TGTGCCAGCAGTGAACAAAACTCTGGGGCCAACGTCCTGACTTTC
TRBJ2-1 | few | TRBV13 | TRBD2 | CASSLGAASGLYNEQFF | TGTGCCAGCAGCTTAGGCGCGGCTAGCGGACTCTACAATGAGCAGTTCTTC
TRBJ2-7 | - | TRBV28 | - | CASSLFPTYEQYF | TGTGCCAGCAGTTTATTCCCTACCTACGAGCAGTACTTC
TRBJ1-1 | many | TRBV7-2 | TRBD1 | CASSPLVGGRTEAFF | TGTGCCAGCAGCCCCTTGGTAGGGGGCCGGACTGAAGCTTTCTTT
TRBJ2-2 | - | TRBV5-1 | - | CASRTPGLEGSGELFF | TGCGCCAGCAGGACACCGGGACTGGAGGGGTCCGGGGAGCTGTTTTTT
TRBJ1-2 | - | TRBV27 | TRBD1 | CASRSEGQNFNYGYTF | TGTGCCAGCCGGAGTGAGGGACAGAATTTTAACTATGGCTACACCTTC
TRBJ2-5 | - | TRBV2 | - | CASQGTLGAGTQYF | TGTGCCAGCCAAGGGACTCTTGGGGCCGGGACCCAGTACTTC
TRBJ1-1 | - | TRBV18 | TRBD1 | CASSPGTANTEAFF | TGTGCCAGCTCACCCGGGACAGCGAACACTGAAGCTTTCTTT
TRBJ2-7 | - | TRBV11-2 | TRBD2 | CASSPRALSGTLSREQYF | TGTGCCAGCAGCCCCCGCGCCCTTAGCGGGACGCTTTCCCGCGAGCAGTACTTC
TRBJ1-3 | once | TRBV28 | - | CASSLGGSGNTIYF | TGTGCCAGCAGTTTAGGAGGTTCTGGAAACACCATATATTTT
TRBJ2-3 | - | TRBV2 | - | CASTVVNTQYF | TGTGCCAGCACCGTAGTGAATACGCAGTATTTT
TRBJ1-1 | - | TRBV9 | TRBD1 | CASSWGDRGRSNTEAFF | TGTGCCAGCAGTTGGGGGGACAGGGGCCGCTCTAACACTGAAGCTTTCTTT
TRBJ2-7 | - | TRBV6-6 | - | CASSSTRGQSYEQYF | TGTGCCAGCAGTTCCACTCGAGGACAGTCCTACGAGCAGTACTTC
TRBJ1-2 | - | TRBV6-5 | - | CASSYGAGLGYGYTF | TGTGCCAGCAGTTACGGGGCAGGGTTGGGCTATGGCTACACCTTC
TRBJ2-7 | - | TRBV15 | - | CATSRGGYEQYF | TGTGCCACCAGCAGGGGGGGCTACGAGCAGTACTTC
TRBJ1-3 | once | TRBV5-1 | - | CASSYDGEGNTIYF | TGCGCCAGCAGCTATGACGGGGAGGGAAACACCATATATTTT
TRBJ2-7 | few | TRBV6-6 | - | CASRPDPSSYEQYF | TGTGCCAGCAGACCTGATCCGAGCTCCTACGAGCAGTACTTC
TRBJ2-3 | - | TRBV7-2 | TRBD2 | CASSRSGGRQDTQYF | TGTGCCAGCAGCCGGAGCGGGGGCCGGCAAGATACGCAGTATTTT
TRBJ1-5 | - | TRBV19 | - | CASSIDLAGGAGNQPQHF | TGTGCCAGTAGTATAGATCTTGCAGGAGGGGCCGGGAATCAGCCCCAGCATTTT
TRBJ1-5 | - | TRBV5-8 | - | CASSWSYGDSNQPQHF | TGTGCCAGCAGCTGGAGCTACGGCGATAGCAATCAGCCCCAGCATTTT
TRBJ1-2 | once | TRBV7-6 | - | CASAPTYNYGYTF | TGTGCCTCTGCCCCTACCTATAACTATGGCTACACCTTC
TRBJ2-7 | few | TRBV6-5 | TRBD2 | CASSYGPGGAYEQYF | TGTGCCAGCAGTTATGGGCCGGGAGGGGCCTACGAGCAGTACTTC
TRBJ2-1 | - | TRBV7-6 | TRBD1 | CASSLSLTGGNEQFF | TGTGCCAGCAGCTTATCGCTTACAGGGGGGAATGAGCAGTTCTTC
TRBJ2-7 | - | TRBV5-1 | - | CASSLDRDSYEQYF | TGCGCCAGCAGCTTGGACAGGGACTCCTACGAGCAGTACTTC
TRBJ1-1 | - | TRBV7-3 | TRBD1 | CASSSHLFRDRGRHTEAFF | TGTGCCAGCAGCTCCCATTTATTCCGGGACAGGGGGCGGCACACTGAAGCTTTCTTT
TRBJ1-1 | - | TRBV4-3 | - | CASSQRRAGWTEAFF | TGCGCCAGCAGCCAAAGGAGGGCAGGGTGGACTGAAGCTTTCTTT
TRBJ2-7 | - | TRBV7-9 | TRBD1 | CSSSPVDRENKQYF | TGTTCCAGCAGCCCGGTGGACAGGGAGAATAAGCAGTACTTC
TRBJ2-3 | - | TRBV2 | TRBD2 | CASSDNWTSGTQYF | TGTGCCAGCAGTGATAACTGGACTAGCGGTACGCAGTATTTT
TRBJ1-5 | - | TRBV28 | TRBD1 | CASSSPGGTGTPMAQHF | TGTGCCAGCAGTTCACCCGGGGGGACAGGGACGCCGATGGCCCAGCATTTT
TRBJ2-3 | - | TRBV11-2 | - | CASTRGVSQYF | TGTGCCAGCACCCGGGGAGTGTCTCAGTATTTT
TRBJ1-1 | - | TRBV4-1 | - | CASSRFGEENTEAFF | TGCGCCAGCAGCCGATTTGGGGAGGAGAACACTGAAGCTTTCTTT
TRBJ2-7 | - | TRBV5-6 | TRBD2 | CASSSGGASSYEQYF | TGTGCCAGCAGCTCGGGGGGGGCCAGCTCCTACGAGCAGTACTTC
TRBJ2-2 | - | TRBV29-1 | - | CSVEGARNTGELFF | TGCAGCGTTGAAGGGGCCAGAAACACCGGGGAGCTGTTTTTT
TRBJ1-3 | few | TRBV13 | - | CASSLGQGWNTIYF | TGTGCCAGCAGCTTAGGACAGGGCTGGAACACCATATATTTT
TRBJ2-4 | - | TRBV28 | - | CASSPRTVFQYF | TGTGCCAGCAGTCCCCGGACAGTTTTTCAGTACTTC
TRBJ2-5 | once | TRBV6-5 | TRBD2 | CATGTSGSQETQYF | TGTGCCACCGGGACTAGCGGTTCACAAGAGACCCAGTACTTC
TRBJ2-3 | - | TRBV7-3 | TRBD2 | CASSGGAVDTQYF | TGTGCCTCCAGCGGGGGGGCGGTAGATACGCAGTATTTT
TRBJ1-3 | - | TRBV9 | - | CASSVAVTVGNTIYF | TGTGCCAGCAGCGTAGCGGTAACGGTTGGAAACACCATATATTTT
TRBJ2-3 | - | TRBV5-1 | TRBD2 | CASSLRTSGGLGYF | TGCGCCAGCAGCTTGAGGACTAGCGGGGGTTTAGGGTATTTT
TRBJ1-1 | - | TRBV9 | - | CASSYGAENTEAFF | TGTGCCAGCAGTTATGGGGCCGAGAACACTGAAGCTTTCTTC
TRBJ2-7 | - | TRBV27 | - | CASSLEARSEQYF | TGTGCCAGCAGTTTAGAAGCGAGATCCGAGCAGTACTTC
TRBJ2-1 | - | TRBV5-1 | TRBD2 | CASSSLNGGAAYNEQFF | TGCGCCAGCAGCTCCCTGAACGGGGGGGCCGCCTACAATGAGCAGTTCTTC
TRBJ2-7 | - | TRBV4-2 | TRBD2 | CASKSTSGDSAAYEQYF | TGTGCCAGCAAAAGTACTAGCGGGGACTCGGCGGCTTACGAGCAGTACTTC
TRBJ1-5 | - | TRBV15 | - | CATSRGGSSNQPQHF | TGTGCCACCAGCAGGGGGGGGTCTAGCAATCAGCCCCAGCATTTT
TRBJ1-1 | - | TRBV30 | TRBD1 | CARNRDRGNGEAFF | TGTGCCCGAAATAGGGACAGGGGCAACGGTGAAGCTTTCTTT
TRBJ2-7 | - | TRBV9 | TRBD1 | CASSGGQGPYEQYF | TGTGCCAGCAGCGGGGGACAGGGGCCCTACGAGCAGTACTTC
TRBJ2-3 | few | TRBV4-2 | TRBD2 | CASSHDPGTSGADTQYF | TGTGCCAGCAGCCATGACCCCGGGACTAGCGGGGCTGATACGCAGTATTTT
TRBJ1-2 | once | TRBV7-9 | TRBD1 | CASSARDRTYGYTF | TGTGCCAGCAGCGCCCGGGACAGAACCTATGGCTACACCTTC
TRBJ2-2 | - | TRBV27 | - | CASSLFRQGGGELFF | TGTGCCAGCAGTTTATTTCGGCAGGGTGGCGGGGAGCTGTTTTTT
TRBJ2-1 | - | TRBV9 | TRBD1 | CASTPKGTGTYNEQFF | TGTGCCAGCACCCCCAAGGGGACAGGTACCTACAATGAGCAGTTCTTC
TRBJ2-5 | - | TRBV5-6 | - | CASSLYNQETQYF | TGTGCCAGCAGCTTGTACAACCAAGAGACCCAGTACTTC
TRBJ1-2 | - | TRBV27 | - | CASSYGGAHSGYTF | TGTGCCAGCAGTTACGGGGGGGCTCACAGTGGCTACACCTTC
TRBJ2-5 | few | TRBV7-2 | - | CASSSGLPPRETQYF | TGTGCCAGCAGCTCAGGACTACCCCCGAGAGAGACCCAGTACTTC
TRBJ2-7 | - | TRBV7-3 | - | CASSLISAGWDEQYF | TGTGCCAGCAGCTTAATATCAGCAGGATGGGACGAGCAGTACTTC
TRBJ2-7 | - | TRBV4-3 | TRBD1 | CASSRSGAGGLYEQYF | TGCGCCAGCAGCCGTTCTGGTGCAGGGGGCCTTTACGAGCAGTACTTC